This T cell receptor (beta chain) appears in the sequencing data of a study of cytomegalovirus exposure and HLA in healthy donors. Primers for the PCR totalled 60 Vbeta and 13 Jbeta. The assay was immunoSEQ multiplex PCR, and TCRdb's table has in-frame clones only and misses some. Of 250,000 or so clones in the sample, about nine tenths were seen once. CDR1 MGHDK and CDR2 SYGVNS come from the germline V gene. CDR3 length: 15 amino acids. The J segment lost 1 base and the V segment lost 7 bases, leaving 6 bases of the junction unmatched. Material for sequencing was PBMCs. The chain uses TRBV25-1 and TRBJ1-1, with TRBD1 identical over 10 bases. This sequence originates from a girl aged 2-10 years in good health and CMV-seronegative. CDR3: CASIRDRGGNTEAFF. In DNA form, the CDR3 reads TGTGCCAGCATCCGGGACAGGGGAGGGAACACTGAAGCTTTCTTT.